This T cell receptor (beta chain) was profiled in a study of T cells in Graves' hyperthyroidism and ophthalmopathy. Regarding the study as a whole: Blood samples included most of the expanded thyroid clonotypes exceeding 0.001.

This CDR3 region has 12 residues. The V end was cut by 5 bases, the J end by 6 bases, with 10 bases between. The germline V gene has CDR1 SEHNR and CDR2 FQNEAQ (reference sequence). With regard to this clonotype: The antigen remains undetermined.

The source material, RNA transcripts, was used to amplify TCR beta CDR3 regions. Primed by the HTBI set, a first-round RT-PCR was run on the TCR CDR3. One entry per CDR3 protein, called by TCRdb with MiXCR from the multiplex PCR reads. Of around 380,000 distinct CDR3 sequences in the sample, 13% were seen once. Sequencing was done on a sample of blood. The source is a man between 25 and 39 years old with Graves' hyperthyroidism that later progressed to Graves' ophthalmopathy. The V call is TRBV7-9, the J call TRBJ1-2; D not resolved. Here the CDR3 DNA reads TGTGCCAGCAGCCCCCCCGTGGATGGCTACACCTTC. It yields the protein CASSPPVDGYTF.